The 27 T cell receptor beta chains reported below all come from one sample, sequenced in a study of CD8+ T cells in alopecia areata. cDNA serving as the sequencing template came from extracted, reverse transcribed RNA. Assay used: immunoSEQ multiplex PCR; TCRdb lists only in-frame clones, some missing. The sample contains over 150,000 clones, 45% to 65% of which appear only once. Described treatment: oral pan-JAK inhibitor, 5-10 mg twice daily. The sample was CD4+ T cells sorted from blood, taken at week 4, from a patient treated with tofacitinib. The source of these receptors is a human donor with alopecia areata.

This clone appeared a single time. The rearrangement joins TRBV5-4 to TRBJ1-1; D remains unclear. The CDR3 extends over 13 amino acids. Trimming shortened V by 0 bases and J by 1 base, and 4 bases separated the two germline ends. CDR1 SGHNT and CDR2 YYREEE come from the germline V gene (reference sequence). In DNA, the CDR3 is TGTGCCAGCAGCTTGGGGGGGAACACTGAAGCTTTCTTT. It is translated as CASSLGGNTEAFF. The variable domain in full, with the rest retrieved from reference TRBV5-4 and TRBJ1-1, is ETGVTQSPTHLIKTRGQQVTLRCSSQSGHNTVSWYQQALGQGPQFIFQYYREEENGRGNFPPRFSGLQFPNYSSELNVNALELDDSALYLCASSLGGNTEAFFGQGTRLTVV.

This chain uses TRBV4-2 with TRBJ2-2, with D possibly matching TRBD2 (5 bases). V was clipped by 2 bases and J by 5 bases, with 9 bases between them. This CDR3 region has 14 residues. CDR1 LGHNA and CDR2 YNFKEQ come from the germline V gene. CDR3 sequence: CASSQSTGTGELFF. The CDR3 DNA is TGTGCCAGCAGCCAAAGCACGGGGACCGGGGAGCTGTTTTTT.

This chain links TRBV28 with TRBJ1-6; D is undetermined. The CDR3 has 15 amino acids. The germline V gene encodes CDR1 MDHEN and CDR2 SYDVKM. V was cut by 3 bases and J by 0 bases, with 6 bases left in between. In DNA form, the CDR3 reads TGTGCCAGCAGTTTGGGCAACTCCTATAATTCACCCCTCCACTTT. Translation: CASSLGNSYNSPLHF.

CDR3 amino acids: CAIRERRVGYGYTF. The CDR3 DNA reads TGTGCCATCAGGGAGCGGAGGGTTGGCTATGGCTACACCTTC. The V gene is TRBV27, the J gene TRBJ1-2; D perhaps matches TRBD1 (5 bases). CDR1 and CDR2 (germline): MNHEY, SMNVEV (reference sequence). V was trimmed by 10 bases and J by 4 bases, leaving 19 bases between them. This CDR3 comprises 14 residues.

This rearrangement joins TRBV30 to TRBJ2-3; no clear D gene. V was cut by 2 bases and J by 2 bases, with 17 bases left in between. The CDR3 is made up of 16 amino acids. Germline V gives CDR1 GTSNPN, CDR2 SVGIG (reference sequence). The CDR3 loop reads CAWSLKSRALTDTQYF. The CDR3 DNA reads TGTGCCTGGAGTCTTAAATCAAGGGCCCTCACAGATACGCAGTATTTT. Combining the CDR3 with reference TRBV30 and TRBJ2-3 gives the whole variable domain SQTIHQWPATLVQPVGSPLSLECTVEGTSNPNLYWYRQAAGRGLQLLFYSVGIGQISSEVPQNLSASRPQDRQFILSSKKLLLSDSGFYLCAWSLKSRALTDTQYFGPGTRLTVL.

The chain links TRBV27 to TRBJ2-3; D is unresolved. The CDR3 spans 14 residues. V lost 4 bases, J lost 10 bases, and 18 bases lay in between. Germline V lookup: CDR1 MNHEY, CDR2 SMNVEV (reference sequence). CDR3 DNA: TGTGCCAGCAGTTCCCGTGTGGACCTACGACCGCAGTATTTT. It codes for CASSSRVDLRPQYF.

The rearrangement joins TRBV30 to TRBJ2-1; 9 bases match TRBD1. Germline V CDR1 and CDR2: GTSNPN, SVGIG (reference sequence). This CDR3 is 13 amino acids long. J gave up 7 bases and V 5 bases, and 6 bases lay outside the gene matches. This CDR3 is CAWSGTGWNEQFF. The CDR3 DNA sequence: TGTGCCTGGTCCGGGACAGGGTGGAATGAGCAGTTCTTC.

This clone was counted between two and nine times. The chain links TRBV19 to TRBJ2-2; D not resolved. Trimming cost V 5 bases and J 8 bases, with 6 bases left between them. CDR3 length: 11 amino acids. The germline gives CDR1 LNHDA, CDR2 SQIVND (reference sequence). The DNA for the CDR3 is TGTGCCAGTAGTTTGAGGGGGGAGCTGTTTTTT. Translation gives CASSLRGELFF.

The V and J genes are TRBV27 and TRBJ2-2, with D uncertain. Per germline, CDR1 MNHEY and CDR2 SMNVEV (reference sequence). Trimming shortened V by 3 bases and J by 5 bases, and 7 bases separated the two germline ends. This CDR3 is built from 13 residues. This chain's CDR3 is CASSFVSTGELFF. For the CDR3, the DNA is TGTGCCAGCAGTTTCGTTAGTACCGGGGAGCTGTTTTTT.

The V gene is TRBV5-6, the J gene TRBJ2-3; 7 bases line up with TRBD2. Germline V lookup: CDR1 SGHDT, CDR2 YYEEEE. Trimming removed 2 bases from V and 4 bases from J; junction bases left unmatched: 7. CDR3 length: 15 amino acids. The CDR3 is CASSFPAGNADTQYF. DNA of the CDR3: TGTGCCAGCAGCTTCCCAGCGGGGAATGCAGATACGCAGTATTTT.

The chain combines TRBV5-1 with TRBJ2-2; either TRBD1 or TRBD2 may supply D (5 bases each). Germline CDR1 reads SGHRS; CDR2 reads YFSETQ. The V gene lost 4 bases and the J gene lost 10 bases, with 17 bases spanning the gap. The length of the CDR3 is 14 residues. CDR3 residues: CASSPGPLLAELFF. Written as DNA, the CDR3 is TGCGCCAGCAGCCCGGGACCGCTGTTAGCGGAGCTGTTTTTT. The full variable domain, its missing parts supplied by reference TRBV5-1 and TRBJ2-2, is KAGVTQTPRYLIKTRGQQVTLSCSPISGHRSVSWYQQTPGQGLQFLFEYFSETQRNKGNFPGRFSGRQFSNSRSEMNVSTLELGDSALYLCASSPGPLLAELFFGEGSRLTVL.

A few counts support this clone. At one end, the junction sequence differs from germline, possibly due to a read error. This chain uses TRBV28 with TRBJ2-7; the match to TRBD1 covers 8 bases. The CDR3 contains 11 residues. The germline V gene encodes CDR1 MDHEN and CDR2 SYDVKM. The DNA for the CDR3 is TGTGCCAGCAGTTTTTGGGGACAGGTTAACTTC. Translating gives CASSFWGQVNF.

Worth noting for this clone: The sample contains more than one DNA sequence encoding this CDR3. This chain joins TRBV20-1 and TRBJ1-1; no clear D gene. The length of the CDR3 is 11 residues. The germline CDR1 and CDR2 sequences are DFQATT and SNEGSKA (reference sequence). V shed 3 bases and J shed 1 base, with 3 bases lying between them. Here the CDR3 DNA reads TGCAGTGCTAGTGGGAACACTGAAGCTTTCTTT. Protein sequence: CSASGNTEAFF.

The rearrangement links TRBV6-1 to TRBJ1-5; no firm D call. V was shortened by 7 bases and J by 1 base, with 11 bases between the two germline ends. CDR1 is MNHNS and CDR2 is SASEGT in the germline V gene. CDR3 length: 14 amino acids. The CDR3 reads CASTPGGSNQPQHF. DNA for the CDR3: TGTGCCAGCACCCCTGGAGGAAGCAATCAGCCCCAGCATTTT.

J is TRBJ1-1 and V is TRBV30; D gene ambiguous. CDR1 GTSNPN and CDR2 SVGIG come from the germline V gene (reference sequence). This CDR3 comprises 13 residues. The V end lost 3 bases, the J end lost 8 bases, and 16 bases lay between the germline ends. The CDR3, as DNA: TGTGCCTGGAGAGACCTAGGGCTGGGGGAAGCTTTCTTT. Its protein is CAWRDLGLGEAFF.

The chain uses TRBV9 and TRBJ1-4; no definite D call. CDR3 length: 13 residues. V lost 3 bases to trimming and J lost 8 bases, with 11 bases between them. Germline lookup yields CDR1 SGDLS and CDR2 YYNGEE. Here the CDR3 reads CASSGERGEKLFF. The CDR3, as DNA: TGTGCCAGCAGCGGCGAAAGAGGGGAAAAACTGTTTTTT.

This clone was seen a handful of times. J is TRBJ2-6 and V is TRBV5-1; the D call may be TRBD1 or TRBD2 (7 bases each). From germline, CDR1 is SGHRS and CDR2 YFSETQ. This CDR3 has 19 residues. Trimming left V 4 bases short and J 1 base short, with 21 bases between. The CDR3 is CASSPKSGGEHSGANVLTF. CDR3 nucleotide sequence: TGCGCCAGCAGCCCCAAATCAGGGGGGGAACATTCTGGGGCCAACGTCCTGACTTTC.

The chain combines TRBV5-1 with TRBJ2-2; D unclear. The CDR3 has 14 amino acids. Per the germline V gene, CDR1 is SGHRS and CDR2 is YFSETQ. V lost 2 bases, J lost 0 bases, and 5 bases lay in between. CDR3 residues: CASSLTANTGELFF. CDR3 coding DNA: TGCGCCAGCAGCTTAACAGCGAACACCGGGGAGCTGTTTTTT.

The chain is built from TRBV7-2 and TRBJ2-6; tentatively, D is TRBD2 (5 bases). The CDR3 runs to 15 residues. Per the germline V gene, CDR1 is SGHTA and CDR2 is FQGNSA. Trimming removed 5 bases at V and 4 bases at J, with 12 bases between. In nucleotides, the CDR3 is TGTGCCAGCAGCCATACGGGGTCCGGGGCCAACGTCCTGACTTTC. This gives the protein CASSHTGSGANVLTF. Variable domain in full (rest from reference TRBV7-2 and TRBJ2-6): GAGVSQSPSNKVTEKGKDVELRCDPISGHTALYWYRQSLGQGLEFLIYFQGNSAPDKSGLPSDRFSAERTGGSVSTLTIQRTQQEDSAVYLCASSHTGSGANVLTFGAGSRLTVL.

This sequence joins TRBV5-1 and TRBJ1-1; no clear D gene. CDR1 is SGHRS, CDR2 YFSETQ, per germline. The V end was cut by 0 bases, the J end by 0 bases, with 9 bases between. The CDR3 sequence is 15 residues long. CDR3 in DNA: TGCGCCAGCAGCTTGGGGTCAGAAATGAACACTGAAGCTTTCTTT. It yields the protein CASSLGSEMNTEAFF.

V and J are TRBV29-1 and TRBJ2-5; 8 bases are a match to TRBD1. The length of the CDR3 is 12 residues. V was pared by 6 bases and J by 5 bases, with 5 bases of the junction left unmatched. Per germline, CDR1 SQVTM and CDR2 ANQGSEA. In DNA, the CDR3 is TGCAGCGTCCTGACAGGGGAGGAGACCCAGTACTTC. This codes for CSVLTGEETQYF.

This chain links TRBV2 with TRBJ2-7; D might be TRBD1 or TRBD2, each matching 6 bases. This CDR3 has 15 residues. The V end lost 6 bases, the J end lost 7 bases, and 22 bases lay between the germline ends. The V gene's germline CDR1 is SNHLY and CDR2 FYNNEI. This CDR3 is CASRGDWGAAGEQYF. CDR3 bases: TGTGCCAGCAGGGGAGACTGGGGGGCGGCGGGGGAGCAGTACTTC.

This sequence joins TRBV6-4 and TRBJ2-5; weak D call: TRBD1 (5 bases). Trimming took 4 bases from V and 5 from J, leaving 14 bases between them. Per the germline V gene, CDR1 is MRHNA and CDR2 is SNTAGT. This CDR3 comprises 14 residues. The CDR3, as DNA: TGTGCCAGCAGTGTCTCCAGGGAAAGTGAGACCCAGTACTTC. Translating it yields CASSVSRESETQYF.

The chain uses TRBV29-1 and TRBJ1-1; D gene uncertain. The CDR3 runs to 11 residues. Germline V lookup: CDR1 SQVTM, CDR2 ANQGSEA. The V end was cut by 4 bases, the J end by 3 bases, with 6 bases between. The CDR3 sequence: CSVASYTEAFF. CDR3 DNA: TGCAGCGTTGCCAGCTACACTGAAGCTTTCTTT. Supplemented by reference TRBV29-1 and TRBJ1-1, the full variable domain reads SAVISQKPSRDICQRGTSLTIQCQVDSQVTMMFWYRQQPGQSLTLIATANQGSEATYESGFVIDKFPISRPNLTFSTLTVSNMSPEDSSIYLCSVASYTEAFFGQGTRLTVV.

The chain employs TRBV7-2 and TRBJ2-6, with TRBD1 as a possible D gene (6 bases). The CDR3 sequence is 19 residues long. Germline V gene sequence: CDR1 SGHTA, CDR2 FQGNSA. Trimming cost V 1 base and J 4 bases, with 20 bases left between them. The CDR3 loop is CASSLVGGSVSTGANVLTF. DNA of the CDR3: TGTGCCAGCAGCTTAGTTGGGGGCTCCGTATCTACCGGGGCCAACGTCCTGACTTTC.

This clone was counted only a few times. The V call is TRBV29-1, the J call TRBJ2-1; D not resolved. V was clipped by 2 bases and J by 10 bases, with 12 bases between them. CDR1 and CDR2 (germline): SQVTM, ANQGSEA. The CDR3 extends over 12 amino acids. The CDR3 spells CSVESYAKEQFF. CDR3 bases: TGCAGCGTTGAAAGTTACGCCAAGGAGCAGTTCTTC.

This clone turned up a few times. The J gene is TRBJ1-5, the V gene TRBV28, with 7 bases lining up with TRBD1. This CDR3 is built from 15 residues. The ends lost 6 bases at V and 2 bases at J; junction bases unmatched: 7. CDR1 and CDR2 from the germline V gene are MDHEN and SYDVKM. CDR3 sequence: CASRRQGLGNQPQHF. The CDR3 nucleotides read TGTGCCAGCAGGAGACAGGGTCTGGGCAATCAGCCCCAGCATTTT.